A single sample is the source of the 10 T cell receptor beta chains below, sequenced in a study of T cells after yellow fever vaccination. TCRdb called the 5' RACE reads again in MiXCR, with one record for every CDR3 protein. The sample records approximately 160,000 distinct CDR3 sequences, 5.5% to 8% being singletons. Sequenced here: CD4+ T cells sorted from PBMCs, sampled on the day of the first yellow fever vaccination. The receptor set was obtained from a young man who received the YFV17D yellow fever vaccine.

This clonotype was counted between two and nine times. The J gene is TRBJ1-5, the V gene TRBV7-9; 9 nucleotides line up with TRBD1. The CDR3 is made up of 14 amino acids. Germline CDR1 and CDR2: SEHNR and FQNEAQ (reference sequence). V lost 4 bases to trimming and J lost 7 bases; unmatched junction nucleotides: 5. CDR3 residues: CASSSGQGRQPQHF. Written as DNA, the CDR3 is TGTGCCAGCAGCTCGGGACAGGGAAGGCAGCCCCAGCATTTT.

This clonotype has more than one count but fewer than ten. V is TRBV12-3 or TRBV12-4 and J is TRBJ2-2, with D possibly being TRBD1 (5 bases). The CDR3 is 16 amino acids. V was pared by 1 base and J by 2 bases, with 11 bases between. The CDR3: CASSLGTPLNTGELFF. CDR3 bases: TGTGCCAGCAGTTTAGGGACACCCCTTAACACCGGGGAGCTGTTTTTT.

In this sample, this clonotype turned up many times. The chain is built from TRBV30 and TRBJ2-7; 10 bases fit TRBD1. This CDR3 comprises 14 residues. The ends lost 3 bases at V and 5 bases at J; junction bases unmatched: 7. Germline-derived CDR1 and CDR2 are GTSNPN and SVGIG (reference sequence). CDR3 coding DNA: TGTGCCTGGAGGTGGACAGGGGGTTTAGACGAGCAGTACTTC. Amino acid sequence: CAWRWTGGLDEQYF.

Ten or more counts support this clonotype. V is TRBV6-5 and J is TRBJ2-3; 11 bases are a match to TRBD2. V shed 6 bases and J 4 bases; nucleotides not matched to a gene: 6. Germline values: CDR1 MNHEY, CDR2 SVGAGI. CDR3 length: 15 residues. As DNA, the CDR3 is TGTGCCAGCAGGACCCTAGCGGGGGGTCCAGATACGCAGTATTTT. This encodes CASRTLAGGPDTQYF.

The sample holds many counts of this clonotype. V is TRBV10-3 and J is TRBJ1-4; 9 bases agree with TRBD1. This CDR3 region has 13 residues. Trimming removed 11 bases from V and 5 bases from J; junction bases left unmatched: 6. Germline CDR1 ENHRY, CDR2 SYGVKD. The CDR3 loop reads CAARTGENEKLFF. The CDR3 DNA sequence: TGTGCCGCCCGGACAGGGGAAAATGAAAAACTGTTTTTT.

This sequence joins TRBV5-1 and TRBJ1-4, with D perhaps TRBD1 (5 bases). Germline V lookup: CDR1 SGHRS, CDR2 YFSETQ. CDR3 length: 14 residues. Trimming cost V 4 bases and J 5 bases, with 12 bases left between them. The CDR3 DNA reads TGCGCCAGCAGCCCAATTAGGGGCAATGAAAAACTGTTTTTT. Translated: CASSPIRGNEKLFF.

The J gene is TRBJ1-4, the V gene TRBV4-1; 8 bases align to TRBD1. After removal of 5 bases from V and 3 bases from J, the junction contained 8 bases not matched to a gene. Germline CDR1 is MGHRA and CDR2 is YSYEKL. The CDR3 contains 16 residues. CDR3 sequence: CASSGPPDRANEKLFF. The CDR3 DNA is TGCGCCAGCAGCGGACCACCGGACAGGGCTAATGAAAAACTGTTTTTT.

The chain combines TRBV5-5 with TRBJ1-4, with D perhaps TRBD1 (5 bases). Germline lookup yields CDR1 SGHKS and CDR2 YYEKEE (reference sequence). The V and J ends lost 1 base and 6 bases respectively, with 13 bases between them. The CDR3 runs 15 residues. CDR3 bases: TGTGCCAGCAGCTTGACGGCAGGGATCTATGAAAAACTGTTTTTT. It specifies CASSLTAGIYEKLFF.

This clonotype has ten or more counts. This chain links TRBV28 with TRBJ2-3; TRBD1 might be the D (5 bases). The CDR3 extends over 14 amino acids. Germline assignment: CDR1 MDHEN and CDR2 SYDVKM. V lost 7 bases and J 0 bases, leaving 11 bases between the germline ends. The DNA of the CDR3 is TGTGCCAGCATCAATAGGGGAAGCACAGATACGCAGTATTTT. Encoded protein: CASINRGSTDTQYF. The full variable domain, rest sourced from reference TRBV28 and TRBJ2-3, is DVKVTQSSRYLVKRTGEKVFLECVQDMDHENMFWYRQDPGLGLRLIYFSYDVKMKEKGDIPEGYSVSREKKERFSLILESASTNQTSMYLCASINRGSTDTQYFGPGTRLTVL.

This clonotype was counted many times. The V and J genes are TRBV20-1 and TRBJ2-1; 15 positions agree with TRBD2. Germline V CDR1 and CDR2: DFQATT, SNEGSKA (reference sequence). The trim removed 3 bases at V and 11 bases at J, leaving 5 bases unmatched. The CDR3 contains 14 residues. The CDR3 region has the DNA TGCAGTGCTAGCTTGGGACTAGCGGGGGGACAGCAGTTCTTC. This translates into CSASLGLAGGQQFF.